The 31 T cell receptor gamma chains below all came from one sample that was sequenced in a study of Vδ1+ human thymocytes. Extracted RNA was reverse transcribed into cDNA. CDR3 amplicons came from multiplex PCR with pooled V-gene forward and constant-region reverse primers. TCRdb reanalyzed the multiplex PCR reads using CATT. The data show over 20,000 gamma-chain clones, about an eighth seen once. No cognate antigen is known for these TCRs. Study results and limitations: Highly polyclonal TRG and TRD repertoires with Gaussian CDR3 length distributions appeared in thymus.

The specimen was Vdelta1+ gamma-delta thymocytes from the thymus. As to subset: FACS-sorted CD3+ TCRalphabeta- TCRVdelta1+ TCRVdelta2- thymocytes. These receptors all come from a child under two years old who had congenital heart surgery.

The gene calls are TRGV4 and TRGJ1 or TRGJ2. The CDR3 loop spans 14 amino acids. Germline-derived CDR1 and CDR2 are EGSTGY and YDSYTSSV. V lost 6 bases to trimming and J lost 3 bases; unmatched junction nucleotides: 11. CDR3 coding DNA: TGTGCCACCTGGAATCGATGGGGTTATTATAAGAAACTCTTT. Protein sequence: CATWNRWGYYKKLF.

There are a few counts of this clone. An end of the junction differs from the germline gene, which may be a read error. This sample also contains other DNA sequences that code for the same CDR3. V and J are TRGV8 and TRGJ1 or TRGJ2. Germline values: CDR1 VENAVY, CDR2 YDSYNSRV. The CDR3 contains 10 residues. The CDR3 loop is CATWARWKLF. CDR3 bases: TGTGCCACCTGGGCTAGGTGGAAACTCTTT.

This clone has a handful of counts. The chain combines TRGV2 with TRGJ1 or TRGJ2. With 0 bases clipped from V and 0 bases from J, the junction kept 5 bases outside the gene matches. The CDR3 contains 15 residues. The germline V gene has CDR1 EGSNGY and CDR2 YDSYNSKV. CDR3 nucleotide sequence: TGTGCCACCTGGGACGGGCCGTCGAATTATTATAAGAAACTCTTT. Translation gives CATWDGPSNYYKKLF.

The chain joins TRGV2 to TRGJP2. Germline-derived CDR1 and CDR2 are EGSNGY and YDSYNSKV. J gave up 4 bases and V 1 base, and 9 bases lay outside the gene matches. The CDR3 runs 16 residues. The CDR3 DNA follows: TGTGCCACCTGGGACGGTGGCCCAGTTAGTGATTGGATCAAGACGTTT. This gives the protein CATWDGGPVSDWIKTF.

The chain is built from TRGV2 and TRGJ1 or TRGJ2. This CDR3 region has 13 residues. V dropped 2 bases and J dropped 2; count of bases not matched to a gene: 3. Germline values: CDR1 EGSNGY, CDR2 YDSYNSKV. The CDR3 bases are TGTGCCACCTGGGACGAATATTATTATAAGAAACTCTTT. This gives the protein CATWDEYYYKKLF.

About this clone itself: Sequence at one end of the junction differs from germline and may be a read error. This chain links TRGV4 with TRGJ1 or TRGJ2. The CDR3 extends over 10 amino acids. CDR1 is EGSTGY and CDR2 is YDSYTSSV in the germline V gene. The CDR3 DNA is TGTGCCGCCTGGAATGGGGAGAAACTCTTT. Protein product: CAAWNGEKLF.

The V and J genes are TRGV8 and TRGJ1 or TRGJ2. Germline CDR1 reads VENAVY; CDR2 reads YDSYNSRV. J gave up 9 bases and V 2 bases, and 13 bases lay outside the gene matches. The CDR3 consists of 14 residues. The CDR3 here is CATWDTISPSKKLF. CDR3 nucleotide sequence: TGTGCCACCTGGGATACCATATCGCCCTCTAAGAAACTCTTT.

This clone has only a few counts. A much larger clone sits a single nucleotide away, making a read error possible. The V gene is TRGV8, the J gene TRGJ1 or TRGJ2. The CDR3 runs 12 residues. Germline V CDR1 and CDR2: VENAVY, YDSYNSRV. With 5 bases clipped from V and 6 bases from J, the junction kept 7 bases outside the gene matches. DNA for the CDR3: TGTGCCACCTGGGTCAGGCGTTATAAGAAACTCTTT. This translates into CATWVRRYKKLF.

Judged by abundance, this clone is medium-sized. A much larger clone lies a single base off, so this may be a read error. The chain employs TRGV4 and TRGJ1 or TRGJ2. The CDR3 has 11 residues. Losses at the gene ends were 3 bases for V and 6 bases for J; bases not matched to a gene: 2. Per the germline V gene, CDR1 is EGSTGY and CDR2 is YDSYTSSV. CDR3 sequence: CATWDFYKKLF. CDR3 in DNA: TGTGCCACCTGGGATTTTTATAAGAAACTCTTT.

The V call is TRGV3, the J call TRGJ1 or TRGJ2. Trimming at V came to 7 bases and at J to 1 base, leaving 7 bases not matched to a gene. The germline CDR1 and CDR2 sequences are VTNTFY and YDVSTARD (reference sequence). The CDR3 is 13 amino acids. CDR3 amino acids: CATCAKNYYKKLF. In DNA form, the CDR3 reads TGTGCCACCTGCGCCAAAAATTATTATAAGAAACTCTTT.

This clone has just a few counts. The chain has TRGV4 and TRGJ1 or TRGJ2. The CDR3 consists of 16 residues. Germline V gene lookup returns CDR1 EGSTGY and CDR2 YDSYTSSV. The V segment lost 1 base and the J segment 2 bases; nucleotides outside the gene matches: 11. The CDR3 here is CATWDGPSHYYYKKLF. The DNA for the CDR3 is TGTGCCACCTGGGATGGCCCCTCCCATTATTATTATAAGAAACTCTTT.

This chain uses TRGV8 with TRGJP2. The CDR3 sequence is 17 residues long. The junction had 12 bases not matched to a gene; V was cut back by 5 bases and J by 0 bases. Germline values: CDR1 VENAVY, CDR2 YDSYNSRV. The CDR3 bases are TGTGCCACCTGGGTCCAAGGGGGGTATAGTAGTGATTGGATCAAGACGTTT. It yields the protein CATWVQGGYSSDWIKTF.

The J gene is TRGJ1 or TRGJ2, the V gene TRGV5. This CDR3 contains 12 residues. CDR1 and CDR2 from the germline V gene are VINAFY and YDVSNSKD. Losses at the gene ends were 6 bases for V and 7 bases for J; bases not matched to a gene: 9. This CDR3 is CATWLKPYKKLF. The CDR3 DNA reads TGTGCCACCTGGTTAAAACCCTATAAGAAACTCTTT.

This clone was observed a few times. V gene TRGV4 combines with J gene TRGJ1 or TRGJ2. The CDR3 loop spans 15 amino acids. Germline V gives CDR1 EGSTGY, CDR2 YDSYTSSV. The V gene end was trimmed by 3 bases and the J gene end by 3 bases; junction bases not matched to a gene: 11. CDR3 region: CATWDRPRGYYKKLF. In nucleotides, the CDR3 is TGTGCCACCTGGGATAGGCCTAGAGGTTATTATAAGAAACTCTTT.

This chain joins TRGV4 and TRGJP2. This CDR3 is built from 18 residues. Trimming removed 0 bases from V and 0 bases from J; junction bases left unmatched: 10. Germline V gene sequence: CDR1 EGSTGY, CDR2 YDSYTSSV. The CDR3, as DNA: TGTGCCACCTGGGATGGGCCCTCGGTCGATAGTAGTGATTGGATCAAGACGTTT. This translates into CATWDGPSVDSSDWIKTF.

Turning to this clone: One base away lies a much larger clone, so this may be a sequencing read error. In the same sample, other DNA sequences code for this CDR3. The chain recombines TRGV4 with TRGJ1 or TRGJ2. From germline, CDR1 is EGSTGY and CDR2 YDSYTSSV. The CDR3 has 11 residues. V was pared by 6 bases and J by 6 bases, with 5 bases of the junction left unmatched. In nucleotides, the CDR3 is TGTGCCACCTGGAATAGTTATAAGAAACTCTTT. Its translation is CATWNSYKKLF.

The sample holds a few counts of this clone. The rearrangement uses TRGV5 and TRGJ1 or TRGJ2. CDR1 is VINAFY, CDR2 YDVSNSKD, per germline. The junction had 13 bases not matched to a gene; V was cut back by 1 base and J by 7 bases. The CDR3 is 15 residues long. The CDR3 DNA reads TGTGCCACCTGGGACAGACCCGTGGGTGGGTATAAGAAACTCTTT. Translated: CATWDRPVGGYKKLF.

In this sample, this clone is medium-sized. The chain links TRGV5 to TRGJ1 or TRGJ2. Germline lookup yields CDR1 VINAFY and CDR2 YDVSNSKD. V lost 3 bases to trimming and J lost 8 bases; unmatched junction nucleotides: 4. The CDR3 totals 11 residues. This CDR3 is CATWDGNKKLF. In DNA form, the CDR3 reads TGTGCCACCTGGGACGGTAATAAGAAACTCTTT.

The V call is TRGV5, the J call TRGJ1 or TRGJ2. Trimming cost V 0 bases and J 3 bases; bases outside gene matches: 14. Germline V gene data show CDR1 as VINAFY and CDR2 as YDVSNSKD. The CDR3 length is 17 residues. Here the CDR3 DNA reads TGTGCCACCTGGGACAGGCTTCTTTTCCCTCTTTATTATAAGAAACTCTTT. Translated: CATWDRLLFPLYYKKLF.

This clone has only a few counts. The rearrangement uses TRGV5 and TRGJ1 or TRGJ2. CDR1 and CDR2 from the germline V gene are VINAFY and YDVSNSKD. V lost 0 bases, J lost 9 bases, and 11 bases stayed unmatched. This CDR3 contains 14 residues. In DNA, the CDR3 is TGTGCCACCTGGGACAGGCGTATGGGGCTTAAGAAACTCTTT. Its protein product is CATWDRRMGLKKLF.

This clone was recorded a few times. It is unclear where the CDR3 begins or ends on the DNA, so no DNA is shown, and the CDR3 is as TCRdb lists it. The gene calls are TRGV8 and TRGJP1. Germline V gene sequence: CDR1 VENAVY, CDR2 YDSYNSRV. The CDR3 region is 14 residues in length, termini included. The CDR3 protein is CATWAYGTGWFEIF.

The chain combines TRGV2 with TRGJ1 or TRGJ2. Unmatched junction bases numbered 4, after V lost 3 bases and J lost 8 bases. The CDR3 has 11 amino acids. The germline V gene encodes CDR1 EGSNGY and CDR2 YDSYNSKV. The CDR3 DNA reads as TGTGCCACCTGGGACTTCAATAAGAAACTCTTT. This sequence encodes CATWDFNKKLF.

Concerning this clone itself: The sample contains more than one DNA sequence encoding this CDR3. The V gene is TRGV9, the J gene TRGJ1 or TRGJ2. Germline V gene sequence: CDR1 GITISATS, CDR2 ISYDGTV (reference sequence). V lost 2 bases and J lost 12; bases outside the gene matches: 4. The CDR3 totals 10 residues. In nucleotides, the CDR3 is TGTGCCTTGTGGGAGGGAGGGAAACTCTTT. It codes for CALWEGGKLF.

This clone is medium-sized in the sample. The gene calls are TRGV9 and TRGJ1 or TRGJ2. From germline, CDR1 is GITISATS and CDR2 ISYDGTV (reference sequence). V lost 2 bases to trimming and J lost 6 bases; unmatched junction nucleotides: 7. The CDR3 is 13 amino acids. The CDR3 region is CALWEEACYKKLF. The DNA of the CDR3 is TGTGCCTTGTGGGAGGAAGCATGTTATAAGAAACTCTTT.

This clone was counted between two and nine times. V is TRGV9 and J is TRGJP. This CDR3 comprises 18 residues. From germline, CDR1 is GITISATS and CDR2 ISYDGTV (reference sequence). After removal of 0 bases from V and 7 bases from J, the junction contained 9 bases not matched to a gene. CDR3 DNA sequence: TGTGCCTTGTGGGAGGTGCGACTTCCCGAGTTGGGCAAAAAAATCAAGGTATTT. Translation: CALWEVRLPELGKKIKVF.

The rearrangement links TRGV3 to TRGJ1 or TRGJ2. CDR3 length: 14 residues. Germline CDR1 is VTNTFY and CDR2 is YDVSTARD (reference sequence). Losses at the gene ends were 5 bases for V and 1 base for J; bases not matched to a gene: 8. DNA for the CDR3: TGTGCCACCTGGGCCGTAACCAATTATTATAAGAAACTCTTT. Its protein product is CATWAVTNYYKKLF.

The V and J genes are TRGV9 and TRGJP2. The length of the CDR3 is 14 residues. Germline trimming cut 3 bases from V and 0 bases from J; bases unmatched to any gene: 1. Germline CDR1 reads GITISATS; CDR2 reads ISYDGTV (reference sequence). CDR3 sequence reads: CALWEHSSDWIKTF. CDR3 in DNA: TGTGCCTTGTGGGAGCATAGTAGTGATTGGATCAAGACGTTT.

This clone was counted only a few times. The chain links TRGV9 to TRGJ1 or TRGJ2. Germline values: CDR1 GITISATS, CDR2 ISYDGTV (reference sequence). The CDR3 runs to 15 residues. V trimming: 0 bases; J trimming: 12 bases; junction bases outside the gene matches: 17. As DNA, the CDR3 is TGTGCCTTGTGGGAGGTGCGGGATAGGCCTAAGTGGAAACTCTTT. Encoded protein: CALWEVRDRPKWKLF.

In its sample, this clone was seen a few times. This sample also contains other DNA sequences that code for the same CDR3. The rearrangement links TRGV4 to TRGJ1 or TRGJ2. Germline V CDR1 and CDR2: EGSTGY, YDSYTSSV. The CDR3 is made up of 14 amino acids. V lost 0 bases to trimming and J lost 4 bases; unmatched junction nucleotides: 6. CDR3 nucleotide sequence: TGTGCCACCTGGGATGGGCCGCGGTATTATAAGAAACTCTTT. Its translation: CATWDGPRYYKKLF.

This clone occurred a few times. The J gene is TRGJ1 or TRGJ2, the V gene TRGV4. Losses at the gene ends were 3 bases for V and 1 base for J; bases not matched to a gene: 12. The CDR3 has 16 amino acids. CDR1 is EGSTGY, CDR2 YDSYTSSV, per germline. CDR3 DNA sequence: TGTGCCACCTGGGATCCCAGGGCCCAAAATTATTATAAGAAACTCTTT. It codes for CATWDPRAQNYYKKLF.

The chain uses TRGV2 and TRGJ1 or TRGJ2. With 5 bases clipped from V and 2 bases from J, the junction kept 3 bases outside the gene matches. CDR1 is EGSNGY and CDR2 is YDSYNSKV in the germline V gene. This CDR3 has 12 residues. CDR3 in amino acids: CATWGHYYKKLF. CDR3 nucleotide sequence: TGTGCCACCTGGGGGCATTATTATAAGAAACTCTTT.